This T cell receptor beta chain was captured by sequencing in a study of graft-versus-host responses after intestinal transplantation. Here immunoSEQ multiplex PCR was the method, and the copy in TCRdb shows in-frame clones only, minus some. The table has 45,000 to 60,000 clones, 95% seen once; the top ten hold approximately 0.25%. Germline V CDR1 and CDR2: LNHDA, SQIVND (reference sequence). There are 16 residues in the CDR3. With V trimmed by 5 bases and J by 2 bases, 9 bases remained unmatched. Turning to this clone: Its antigen is currently unknown.

The source was unstimulated CD8+ T cells sorted from spleen or lymph node cells, collected before transplant. The rearrangement joins TRBV19 to TRBJ2-3, with TRBD1 identical over 8 bases. The TCR sequence derives from a human donor who was the organ donor for an intestinal transplant. The chain's CDR3 is CASSPIGDRYTDTQYF. The CDR3 region has the DNA TGTGCCAGTAGTCCAATCGGGGACAGGTACACAGATACGCAGTATTTT.